This TCR beta chain was sequenced in a study of cytomegalovirus exposure and HLA in healthy donors. PCR amplification relied on 60 Vbeta primers (plus 13 Jbeta primers). Clones were read by immunoSEQ multiplex PCR, and TCRdb kept only the in-frame ones, dropping some. Of approximately 150,000 clones listed, roughly 76% are singletons. Worth noting for this clone: Antigen: not known.

CDR1 KGHSH and CDR2 LQKENI come from the germline V gene. Between the trimmed V and J ends, which lost 6 bases and 1 base, there was a span of 9 bases. The CDR3 is 14 residues long. General study findings and limits: Common viral pathogens seemed, in a later analysis, to connect with several of the most significant clusters. Most subjects had HLA-A and HLA-B alleles reportedly predicted accurately by TCR beta sequences.

Nominal health characterized the donors when sampled, though unrecorded immune exposures were likely. The chain joins TRBV18 to TRBJ1-4; D remains unclear. Sample: PBMCs. This TCR derives from a woman aged 45 to 65 in good health and CMV-seronegative. The CDR3 DNA follows: TGTGCCAGCTCCGCCTATGGAACTAATGAAAAACTGTTTTTT. Translation gives CASSAYGTNEKLFF.